The rows below give T cell receptor beta chains drawn from one sample of a study of blood T cells in healthy people across ages. TCRdb ran MiXCR on the 5' RACE reads and lists one entry per CDR3 protein. The top ten hold over 7% of the sample, which has some 1.5 million distinct CDR3 sequences, approximately 28% seen once. The sequenced sample consisted of blood. The origin of the receptors is a woman aged 25 to 39 in good health. Each CDR3 is given with its conserved first and last residue. The D gene is left open where the match is weak. The listing skips clone size in some rows; elsewhere it reads once, few, many or a size class.

>NA|TRBJ2-7|NA|TRBV12-3/TRBV12-4
CASSLMAGPPEQYF
TGTGCCAGCAGTTTAATGGCAGGGCCCCCCGAGCAGTACTTC
>many|TRBJ2-5|NA|TRBV5-6
CASSLEGLQETQYF
TGTGCCAGCAGCTTGGAGGGCCTCCAAGAGACCCAGTACTTC
>many|TRBJ1-5|NA|TRBV5-1
CASSPEGQPQHF
TGTGCCAGCAGCCCGGAGGGTCAGCCCCAGCATTTT
>few|TRBJ2-3|NA|TRBV29-1
CSADTDTQYF
TGCAGCGCCGACACAGATACGCAGTATTTT
>NA|TRBJ2-2|NA|TRBV6-5
CASSYVRGPNTGELFF
TGTGCCAGCAGTTACGTGAGGGGACCCAACACCGGGGAGCTGTTTTTT
>NA|TRBJ2-1|TRBD2|TRBV12-3/TRBV12-4
CASSLGVAGGEQFF
TGTGCCAGCAGTTTAGGGGTAGCGGGAGGGGAGCAGTTCTTC
>NA|TRBJ1-4|NA|TRBV29-1
CSALAGPNEKLFF
TGCAGCGCTCTAGCAGGCCCCAATGAAAAACTGTTTTTT
>few|TRBJ1-1|NA|TRBV7-8
CASSLGGPGTEAFF
TGTGCCAGCAGCTTAGGGGGGCCGGGTACTGAAGCTTTCTTT
>NA|TRBJ1-1|TRBD1|TRBV5-1
CASSGDRGRVTEAFF
TGCGCCAGCAGCGGGGACAGGGGGCGCGTCACTGAAGCTTTCTTT
>NA|TRBJ2-7|NA|TRBV7-2
CASSSAPQPYEQYF
TGTGCCAGCAGCTCCGCCCCACAGCCCTACGAGCAGTACTTC
>few|TRBJ1-1|TRBD1|TRBV7-2
CASSRNGQGMNTEAFF
TGTGCCAGCAGCCGAAACGGACAGGGAATGAACACTGAAGCTTTCTTT
>NA|TRBJ2-3|NA|TRBV5-1
CASSLGPSTRDTQYF
TGTGCCAGCAGCTTGGGACCCAGTACCAGGGATACGCAGTATTTT
>NA|TRBJ1-1|TRBD1|TRBV7-2
CASSLGTTGGEAFF
TGTGCCAGCAGCCTAGGGACGACAGGGGGCGAAGCTTTCTTT
>many|TRBJ2-1|NA|TRBV7-6
CASSLVGPSYNEQFF
TGTGCCAGCAGCTTAGTAGGGCCCTCCTACAATGAGCAGTTCTTC
>few|TRBJ2-7|TRBD1|TRBV5-1
CASSPRDRGSHEQYF
TGCGCCAGCAGCCCCCGGGACAGGGGGAGCCACGAGCAGTACTTC
>many|TRBJ2-6|NA|TRBV28
CASSLLPSGANVLTF
TGTGCCAGCAGTTTACTTCCCTCTGGGGCCAACGTCCTGACTTTC
>few|TRBJ2-7|NA|TRBV25-1
CASSEYAGGEQYF
TGTGCCAGCAGTGAATATGCCGGGGGCGAGCAGTACTTC
>many|TRBJ2-5|TRBD2|TRBV27
CASSSFSGSETQYF
TGTGCCAGCAGTTCCTTTAGCGGGAGTGAGACCCAGTACTTC
>NA|TRBJ2-6|NA|TRBV14
CASSQTLGQSSLFSGANVLTF
TGTGCCAGCAGCCAGACCCTAGGACAGAGCAGCCTCTTCTCTGGGGCCAACGTCCTGACTTTC
>few|TRBJ2-1|TRBD2|TRBV7-9
CASSLGGGLVTKQFF
TGTGCCAGCAGCTTAGGGGGGGGACTAGTAACGAAGCAGTTCTTC
>few|TRBJ2-7|TRBD1|TRBV7-2
CASRWTGAYEQYF
TGTGCCAGCAGATGGACAGGGGCCTACGAGCAGTACTTC
>many|TRBJ2-5|NA|TRBV4-2
CASSQGRVRETQYF
TGTGCCAGCAGCCAAGGACGGGTAAGAGAGACCCAGTACTTC
>many|TRBJ1-4|NA|TRBV12-3/TRBV12-4
CASTQGTLRWEKLFF
TGTGCCAGCACCCAGGGGACCCTTCGGTGGGAAAAACTGTTTTTT
>NA|TRBJ2-2|NA|TRBV12-3/TRBV12-4
CASTRSPVDTGELFF
TGTGCCAGCACCCGAAGTCCGGTTGACACCGGGGAGCTGTTTTTT
>NA|TRBJ1-5|NA|TRBV5-1
CASSFPGGPQHF
TGCGCCAGCAGCTTCCCGGGGGGGCCCCAGCATTTT
>NA|TRBJ1-2|NA|TRBV28
CASSNLYYGYTF
TGTGCCAGCAGTAACCTATACTATGGCTACACCTTC
>few|TRBJ2-7|NA|TRBV10-3
CAISEGGSQGHEQYF
TGTGCCATCAGTGAGGGGGGATCCCAGGGGCACGAGCAGTACTTC
>NA|TRBJ2-5|NA|TRBV5-1
CAGSLGESETQYF
TGCGCCGGCAGCTTGGGGGAATCAGAGACCCAGTACTTC
>few|TRBJ2-4|TRBD1|TRBV3-1
CASSPGGLVAKNIQYF
TGTGCCAGCAGCCCAGGGGGCCTCGTGGCCAAAAACATTCAGTACTTC
>many|TRBJ2-1|TRBD2|TRBV4-3
CASSQLVTSGTKRRDEQFF
TGCGCCAGCAGCCAATTGGTAACTAGCGGGACTAAGAGGCGCGATGAGCAGTTCTTC
>many|TRBJ2-7|TRBD2|TRBV20-1
CSISGPEVEQYF
TGCAGTATTAGCGGGCCGGAGGTCGAGCAGTACTTC
>many|TRBJ2-6|NA|TRBV6-2/TRBV6-3
CASTGANVLTF
TGTGCCAGCACTGGGGCCAACGTCCTGACTTTC
>few|TRBJ2-7|TRBD1|TRBV20-1
CSAAHAGRGQETRYF
TGCAGTGCTGCACACGCAGGCAGGGGGCAAGAGACCCGGTACTTC
>NA|TRBJ2-7|NA|TRBV20-1
CSATDRRMGIDEQYF
TGCAGTGCTACCGACAGGCGCATGGGCATCGATGAGCAGTACTTC
>NA|TRBJ2-1|TRBD2|TRBV20-1
CSGLSGRSNEQFF
TGCAGTGGCTTGAGCGGGAGGTCCAATGAGCAGTTCTTC
>NA|TRBJ2-1|TRBD2|TRBV20-1
CSASSALAGGYSYNEQFF
TGCAGTGCTAGTTCGGCACTAGCGGGAGGTTACTCCTACAATGAGCAGTTCTTC
>few|TRBJ2-4|NA|TRBV4-1
CASGQEGQDIPYF
TGCGCCAGCGGCCAAGAGGGCCAGGACATCCCGTACTTC
>NA|TRBJ2-1|TRBD2|TRBV7-9
CASSFLLAGDSNEQFF
TGTGCCAGCAGCTTTCTACTAGCGGGGGACTCGAATGAGCAGTTCTTC
>many|TRBJ2-2|NA|TRBV5-5
CASSLVGGNTGELFF
TGTGCCAGCAGCTTGGTCGGCGGTAACACCGGGGAGCTGTTTTTT
>few|TRBJ2-3|NA|TRBV5-1
CASSLAVGYTDTQYF
TGCGCCAGCAGCTTGGCCGTGGGGTACACAGATACGCAGTATTTT
>NA|TRBJ2-2|TRBD2|TRBV29-1
CSVRRGGRAGELFF
TGCAGCGTCCGACGCGGGGGGAGGGCCGGGGAGCTGTTTTTT
>NA|TRBJ2-2|NA|TRBV12-3/TRBV12-4
CASRYTSTGELFF
TGTGCCAGCAGATATACAAGCACCGGGGAGCTGTTTTTT
>NA|TRBJ2-7|TRBD1|TRBV6-1
CASSDWGQGGSEQYF
TGTGCCAGCAGTGACTGGGGACAGGGGGGCAGCGAGCAGTACTTC
>few|TRBJ1-1|NA|TRBV7-2
CASTPTRARGTEAFF
TGTGCCAGCACTCCAACCCGGGCCCGGGGCACTGAAGCTTTCTTT
>NA|TRBJ2-3|TRBD2|TRBV28
CASSSFIAGAQLKQYF
TGTGCCAGCAGTTCCTTTATAGCGGGGGCCCAGCTTAAGCAGTATTTT
>NA|TRBJ1-5|TRBD1|TRBV7-3
CASSLTGGRGQPQHF
TGTGCCAGCAGCTTAACAGGGGGCAGAGGGCAGCCCCAGCATTTT
>NA|TRBJ2-5|NA|TRBV15
CATSRLVPETQYF
TGTGCCACCAGCAGACTAGTCCCAGAGACCCAGTACTTC
>few|TRBJ1-2|TRBD1|TRBV5-1
CASSRGDRVEDGYTF
TGCGCCAGCAGCCGGGGGGACAGGGTGGAAGATGGCTACACCTTC
>NA|TRBJ2-7|TRBD2|TRBV7-9
CASSLSTHLTPGLETYEQYF
TGTGCCAGCAGCTTATCGACCCACCTGACCCCGGGACTAGAGACCTACGAGCAGTACTTC